Below are 27 T cell receptor beta chains sequenced from a single sample in a study of T cell responses to AZD1222 COVID-19 vaccine. Assay used: immunoSEQ multiplex PCR; TCRdb lists only in-frame clones, some missing. Here the sample spans approximately 170,000 clones, around 89% being singletons. The specimen was peripheral blood, collected on day 0 of AZD1222 vaccination. These TCRs come from an adult in good health.

The chain links TRBV19 to TRBJ1-5; TRBD1 agrees at 7 bases. The germline gives CDR1 LNHDA, CDR2 SQIVND (reference sequence). This CDR3 is built from 14 residues. With V trimmed by 4 bases and J by 2 bases, 2 bases remained unmatched. The CDR3 coding sequence is TGTGCCAGTAGTACCGGGACAGGCAATCAGCCCCAGCATTTT. Translation: CASSTGTGNQPQHF.

The chain employs TRBV7-6 and TRBJ1-3; D possibly corresponds to TRBD1 (5 bases). Trimming removed 2 bases at V and 0 bases at J, with 26 bases between. This CDR3 spans 21 amino acids. Germline V gene lookup returns CDR1 SGHVS and CDR2 FNYEAQ. The CDR3 here is CASSLRVRSGEGPDSGNTIYF. For the CDR3, the DNA is TGTGCCAGCAGCTTAAGGGTTCGGTCGGGGGAGGGCCCCGACTCTGGAAACACCATATATTTT.

The rearrangement uses TRBV12-3 or TRBV12-4 and TRBJ1-1, with D uncertain. The CDR3 contains 13 residues. V lost 10 bases and J 5 bases, leaving 17 bases between the germline ends. Written as DNA, the CDR3 is TGTGCCACCACACTAACGACTGAAACTGAAGCTTTCTTT. Translated: CATTLTTETEAFF.

The CDR3 nucleotides are TGTGCCAGCAGTTTAACAGGGAACTATGGCTACACCTTC. It specifies CASSLTGNYGYTF. This chain links TRBV27 with TRBJ1-2, with a weak D call TRBD1 (6 bases). The CDR3 covers 13 residues. Trimming shortened V by 2 bases and J by 2 bases, and 6 bases separated the two germline ends. Germline values: CDR1 MNHEY, CDR2 SMNVEV (reference sequence).

The CDR3: CASSYFGDRNSPLHF. The CDR3, as DNA: TGTGCCAGCAGTTACTTCGGGGACCGTAATTCACCCCTCCACTTT. The chain recombines TRBV6-2 or TRBV6-3 with TRBJ1-6, with D perhaps TRBD1 (5 bases). Trimming shortened V by 1 base and J by 6 bases, and 10 bases separated the two germline ends. The CDR3 totals 15 residues. The V gene's germline CDR1 is MNHEY and CDR2 SVGEGT.

This clone has only one observation. The chain recombines TRBV3-1 (or the pseudogene TRBV3-2) with TRBJ2-5; D is unclear. Germline V gene data show CDR1 as LGHDT and CDR2 as YNNKEL (reference sequence). CDR3 size: 18 residues. The ends were cut back, 1 base at V and 1 base at J, with 19 bases in the middle. CDR3: CASSQGPRLLRAQETQYF. Here the CDR3 DNA reads TGTGCCAGCAGCCAAGGCCCGCGACTGCTCCGGGCCCAAGAGACCCAGTACTTC.

The CDR3 sequence is CASSLEVIGGTEAFF. The CDR3 DNA reads as TGTGCCAGCAGCTTAGAAGTTATAGGCGGCACTGAAGCTTTCTTT. The chain is built from TRBV7-9 and TRBJ1-1, with D unresolved. CDR1 and CDR2 from the germline V gene are SEHNR and FQNEAQ (reference sequence). Trimming cost V 1 base and J 4 bases, with 13 bases left between them. CDR3 size: 15 residues.

In DNA form, the CDR3 reads TGTGCCTGGAGTGTAGGGGTTTACTCCTACAATGAGCAGTTCTTC. It translates to CAWSVGVYSYNEQFF. V is TRBV30 and J is TRBJ2-1, with D maybe TRBD1 (5 bases). Trimming took off 0 bases at V and 0 bases at J, with 9 bases between the two ends. CDR3 length equals 15 residues. The V gene's germline CDR1 is GTSNPN and CDR2 SVGIG (reference sequence). The full variable domain, completed using reference TRBV30 and TRBJ2-1, is SQTIHQWPATLVQPVGSPLSLECTVEGTSNPNLYWYRQAAGRGLQLLFYSVGIGQISSEVPQNLSASRPQDRQFILSSKKLLLSDSGFYLCAWSVGVYSYNEQFFGPGTRLTVL.

The chain couples TRBV25-1 to TRBJ1-4, with 9 bases matching TRBD1. The CDR3 consists of 16 residues. Germline lookup yields CDR1 MGHDK and CDR2 SYGVNS. J gave up 3 bases and V 6 bases, and 8 bases lay outside the gene matches. The CDR3 loop is CASRPGQGYSNEKLFF. The CDR3, as DNA: TGTGCCAGCAGACCTGGACAGGGGTATTCTAATGAAAAACTGTTTTTT.

V usage is TRBV7-9 and J usage is TRBJ1-2, with D possibly matching TRBD1 (5 bases). With 0 bases removed from V and 8 bases from J, the gap between germline ends came to 22 bases. Germline V gives CDR1 SEHNR, CDR2 FQNEAQ (reference sequence). The CDR3 totals 17 residues. CDR3 nucleotide sequence: TGTGCCAGCAGCTTAGCGTATACGGGGGTAGATTTGCTCGGCTACACCTTC. Encoded protein: CASSLAYTGVDLLGYTF.

The V gene is TRBV19, the J gene TRBJ1-5; TRBD1 is a possible D gene (6 bases). CDR3 length: 20 amino acids. Looked up from germline, CDR1 is LNHDA and CDR2 is SQIVND (reference sequence). V was trimmed by 0 bases and J by 9 bases, leaving 30 bases between them. This CDR3 reads CASSIDLQDRHINGFPPQHF. The CDR3 bases are TGTGCCAGTAGTATAGATCTTCAAGACAGGCATATCAACGGTTTTCCGCCCCAGCATTTT.

The CDR3 protein is CASSMTSGGRHSYEQYF. For the CDR3, the DNA is TGCGCCAGCAGCATGACTAGCGGGGGCCGCCACTCCTACGAGCAGTACTTC. V and J are TRBV5-1 and TRBJ2-7; TRBD2 aligns across 12 bases. Germline V gene lookup returns CDR1 SGHRS and CDR2 YFSETQ. V gave up 4 bases and J gave up 0 bases; unmatched junction bases: 8. The CDR3 contains 17 residues.

The J gene is TRBJ2-1, the V gene TRBV15; the D call may be TRBD1 or TRBD2 (5 bases each). Germline V gives CDR1 LNHNV, CDR2 YYDKDF (reference sequence). V was trimmed by 6 bases and J by 1 base, leaving 16 bases between them. The CDR3 runs to 16 residues. CDR3 amino acids: CATSPRDLGSYNEQFF. The CDR3 DNA reads TGTGCCACCAGTCCCCGGGACCTTGGATCCTACAATGAGCAGTTCTTC.

This clone was detected only once. DNA of the CDR3: TGCAGTCCAGGGGAGTCTGTTGGCTACACCTTC. As protein: CSPGESVGYTF. V and J are TRBV20-1 and TRBJ1-2; a weak D match, TRBD1 (6 bases). There are 11 residues in the CDR3. V was pared by 8 bases and J by 7 bases, with 14 bases between. Germline loops: CDR1 DFQATT, CDR2 SNEGSKA (reference sequence).

The chain recombines TRBV6-5 with TRBJ1-1; 10 bases fit TRBD1. The CDR3 is made up of 15 amino acids. Germline V lookup: CDR1 MNHEY, CDR2 SVGAGI. V lost 5 bases to trimming and J lost 5 bases; unmatched junction nucleotides: 8. CDR3 nucleotides: TGTGCCAGCAGTACGGGACAGGGGTTTGTGACTGAAGCTTTCTTT. Translating it yields CASSTGQGFVTEAFF.

The chain links TRBV4-2 to TRBJ1-5; a possible D gene is TRBD1 (6 bases). Germline V CDR1 and CDR2: LGHNA, YNFKEQ. This CDR3 is 17 amino acids long. The germline V and J ends were trimmed by 0 bases and 3 bases, with 15 bases remaining between them. The CDR3 protein is CASSQDSGYRDNQPQHF. In nucleotides, the CDR3 is TGTGCCAGCAGCCAAGATTCCGGGTACAGGGACAATCAGCCCCAGCATTTT.

This clone came up a few times. This chain connects TRBV4-3 to TRBJ1-5; 9 positions agree with TRBD1. This CDR3 has 15 residues. V lost 4 bases, J lost 3 bases, and 4 bases stayed unmatched. Germline CDR1 is LGHNA and CDR2 is YSLEER. The CDR3 DNA is TGCGCCAGCAGCCCGGGGACAGGGCACAATCAGCCCCAGCATTTT. This codes for CASSPGTGHNQPQHF.

The count of this clone is one. The CDR3 is CASSMRQGYEQYF. In DNA form, the CDR3 reads TGTGCCAGTAGTATGCGCCAGGGCTACGAGCAGTACTTC. V gene TRBV19 combines with J gene TRBJ2-7; possible D gene TRBD1, 5 bases. The V gene lost 3 bases and the J gene lost 3 bases, with 9 bases spanning the gap. The CDR3 length is 13 residues. Germline lookup yields CDR1 LNHDA and CDR2 SQIVND (reference sequence).

This clone was counted once. The chain couples TRBV11-2 to TRBJ2-7; TRBD1 matches at 7 bases. This CDR3 region has 13 residues. Germline lookup yields CDR1 SGHAT and CDR2 FQNNGV. With V trimmed by 5 bases and J by 3 bases, 4 bases remained unmatched. In DNA form, the CDR3 reads TGTGCCAGCAGCCGACAGGGCAGCTACGAGCAGTACTTC. Translation gives CASSRQGSYEQYF.

This chain uses TRBV3-1 (or the pseudogene TRBV3-2) with TRBJ1-5, with D unresolved. Trimming removed 0 bases at V and 5 bases at J, with 5 bases between. Germline CDR1 and CDR2: LGHDT and YNNKEL (reference sequence). This CDR3 is built from 13 residues. CDR3 nucleotides: TGTGCCAGCAGCCAAGACCATTATCAGCCCCAGCATTTT. Translating gives CASSQDHYQPQHF.

The chain uses TRBV29-1 and TRBJ1-1; tentatively, D is TRBD1 (5 bases). V was trimmed by 2 bases and J by 11 bases, leaving 15 bases between them. Germline values: CDR1 SQVTM, CDR2 ANQGSEA. The CDR3 runs 12 residues. The CDR3 protein is CSVESGAGRAFF. In DNA form, the CDR3 reads TGCAGCGTTGAATCTGGCGCAGGGCGGGCTTTCTTT.

The gene calls are TRBV29-1 and TRBJ2-3; D remains ambiguous. V shed 4 bases and J shed 7 bases, with 12 bases lying between them. CDR3 length: 12 amino acids. The germline CDR1 and CDR2 sequences are SQVTM and ANQGSEA. The CDR3 loop reads CSVALNEYTQYF. CDR3 DNA sequence: TGCAGCGTTGCTCTTAATGAATATACGCAGTATTTT.

The V call is TRBV27, the J call TRBJ2-3; TRBD2 agrees at 8 bases. This CDR3 spans 16 amino acids. The J segment lost 2 bases and the V segment lost 2 bases, leaving 6 bases of the junction unmatched. Germline values: CDR1 MNHEY, CDR2 SMNVEV (reference sequence). The CDR3 coding sequence is TGTGCCAGCAGTTTACGGGGGGGCGAAACCACAGATACGCAGTATTTT. Translating gives CASSLRGGETTDTQYF.

The chain uses TRBV10-1 and TRBJ2-3; no firm D call. This CDR3 has 12 amino acids. Looked up from germline, CDR1 is WNHNN and CDR2 is SYGVQD (reference sequence). Trimming took 4 bases from V and 2 from J, leaving 4 bases between them. The CDR3 DNA reads as TGCGCCAGCAGTGCAAACACAGATACGCAGTATTTT. This gives the protein CASSANTDTQYF.

This chain connects TRBV2 to TRBJ2-2; 9 nucleotides match TRBD2. Germline values: CDR1 SNHLY, CDR2 FYNNEI. V trimming: 6 bases; J trimming: 1 base; junction bases outside the gene matches: 12. CDR3 length: 18 amino acids. CDR3 sequence: CASRRFPYSGGNTGELFF. As DNA, the CDR3 is TGTGCCAGCAGGAGATTTCCCTATAGCGGGGGGAACACCGGGGAGCTGTTTTTT.

The chain has TRBV23-1 and TRBJ1-5, with 7 bases that match TRBD1. TRBV23-1 is sorted into the ORF group, with uncertain function. The CDR3 loop spans 16 amino acids. V was clipped by 6 bases and J by 4 bases; unmatched bases: 12. CDR3 in DNA: TGCGCCAGCAGCTTACCGCTCTCGACAGGGAATCAGCCCCAGCATTTT. Translation gives CASSLPLSTGNQPQHF.

The CDR3 nucleotides read TGCGCCAGCAGCCAAGTGGCGGGATCCTACGAGCAGTACGTC. Translation gives CASSQVAGSYEQYV. The chain is built from TRBV4-1 and TRBJ2-7; a weak D match, TRBD2 (6 bases). CDR3 length: 14 amino acids. CDR1 is MGHRA, CDR2 YSYEKL, per germline. The V gene lost 1 base and the J gene lost 1 base, with 8 bases spanning the gap.